This T cell receptor beta chain stems from a study of regulatory T cells in long-lasting Graves disease. Time point indicated: persistent/refractory GD, antithyroid drugs over 5 years with positive TRAb. PBMC-extracted RNA yielded the TCR library. The J segment lost 8 bases and the V segment lost 0 bases, leaving 7 bases of the junction unmatched. Germline lookup yields CDR1 ENHRY and CDR2 SYGVKD. This CDR3 is 15 amino acids long. This clonotype has only a few counts. Researchers made TCR beta libraries by using iRepertoire HTBI primers and running Arm-PCR on CDR3 regions. TCRdb used MiXCR to reprocess the multiplex PCR reads, holding one entry per CDR3 protein. The sample includes roughly 490,000 distinct CDR3 sequences, 20% to 25% of them seen just once.

The TCR was taken from a female donor with Graves disease. This chain links TRBV10-3 with TRBJ1-2; 9 bases are a match to TRBD1. The sequences come from peripheral blood mononuclear cells (PBMCs), collected when the disease was refractory, from a patient treated with antithyroid drugs. The CDR3 sequence is CAISESEQGAQGYTF. Here the CDR3 DNA reads TGTGCCATCAGTGAGTCGGAACAGGGGGCGCAGGGCTACACCTTC.